The clone carrying this TCR beta chain was seen only a few times. No antigen is known for it. An end of the junction does not agree with germline; a read error may underlie this. The data derive from a study of blood T cells in healthy people across ages. Overall study context: Capture by template switching was about one barcoded beta molecule per two T cells. Points from the study as a whole: With age, beta diversity per million T cells declined roughly linearly, significantly by 40. Aged donors had fewer naive CD4+ cells and lower diversity than long-lived donors.

Donor samples were obtained from healthy Caucasian individuals from Russia, aged about 6 to 100. Then a second PCR, running roughly 7 to 11 cycles, was carried out with a sample-barcoded 5' primer and a J-beta primer mix. TCRdb ran MiXCR on the 5' RACE reads and lists one entry per CDR3 protein. The repertoire holds 1,300,000 or so distinct CDR3 sequences, with approximately 60% as singletons. The TCR was taken from a man between 18 and 35 years old in good health. Sequencing used blood.

The CDR3 here is CAGSFPPGLQETQYF. The DNA for the CDR3 is TGTGCCGGCAGCTTCCCCCCGGGGCTCCAAGAGACCCAGTACTTC. V usage is TRBV7-8 and J usage is TRBJ2-5; D may be TRBD1 or TRBD2 (5 bases each). Looked up from germline, CDR1 is SGHVS and CDR2 is FQNEAQ. This CDR3 comprises 15 residues.